These 17 T cell receptor beta chains were all obtained from the same sample, sequenced in a study of radiation and T cells in renal cell carcinoma. Repertoires were generated with immunoSEQ multiplex PCR, while TCRdb's copy carries only in-frame clones and drops some. The profile covers roughly 170,000 clones, with roughly nine tenths appearing a single time and around 11% taken by the ten largest. Time point meaning: blood 4 weeks post-SBRT, at nephrectomy. The treatment here: 15 Gy SBRT to primary tumor, nephrectomy 4 weeks later. The material was blood, obtained from a patient whose treatment included radiotherapy and nephrectomy. These receptors were taken from a woman in her fifties or sixties with renal cell carcinoma.

This clone appeared many times. V gene TRBV5-1 combines with J gene TRBJ1-1, with 11 bases that match TRBD1. Germline CDR1 reads SGHRS; CDR2 reads YFSETQ. CDR3 length: 13 residues. V shed 4 bases, J shed 8 bases, and the junction held 4 bases outside the gene matches. CDR3 sequence (DNA): TGCGCCAGCAGCCGGACAGGGGGCGGGGAAGCTTTCTTT. Translating gives CASSRTGGGEAFF.

This chain joins TRBV28 and TRBJ2-7; D is perhaps TRBD1 or TRBD2 (5 bases each). CDR1 is MDHEN and CDR2 is SYDVKM in the germline V gene. This CDR3 comprises 16 residues. Trimming took off 3 bases at V and 4 bases at J, with 19 bases between the two ends. CDR3 protein: CASSLDSPGQLYEQYF. CDR3 nucleotide sequence: TGTGCCAGCAGTTTGGACTCCCCCGGACAACTATACGAGCAGTACTTC.

The rearrangement joins TRBV19 to TRBJ2-7, with 7 bases that match TRBD1. The CDR3 totals 18 residues. Germline V gene data show CDR1 as LNHDA and CDR2 as SQIVND (reference sequence). V dropped 6 bases and J dropped 1; count of bases not matched to a gene: 18. The CDR3 nucleotides are TGTGCCAGTAGCCTAACAGGGGTTCTCGATGTGAGGTCCTACGAGCAGTACTTC. The encoded protein is CASSLTGVLDVRSYEQYF.

The chain has TRBV4-1 and TRBJ1-2; weak D call: TRBD1 (6 bases). The CDR3 is made up of 12 amino acids. V shed 6 bases and J shed 6 bases, with 11 bases lying between them. Germline V gene sequence: CDR1 MGHRA, CDR2 YSYEKL. Written as DNA, the CDR3 is TGCGCCAGCAGTCAGGGGATCAATGGCTACACCTTC. This gives the protein CASSQGINGYTF.

V is TRBV5-5 and J is TRBJ2-5; D remains unclear. The germline V and J ends were trimmed by 2 bases and 7 bases, with 12 bases remaining between them. This CDR3 has 13 amino acids. Germline CDR1 is SGHKS and CDR2 is YYEKEE (reference sequence). The CDR3 reads CASSLNPVGTQYF. DNA of the CDR3: TGTGCCAGCAGCTTAAATCCTGTCGGGACCCAGTACTTC. The variable domain in full, with the rest retrieved from reference TRBV5-5 and TRBJ2-5, is DAGVTQSPTHLIKTRGQQVTLRCSPISGHKSVSWYQQVLGQGPQFIFQYYEKEERGRGNFPDRFSARQFPNYSSELNVNALLLGDSALYLCASSLNPVGTQYFGPGTRLLVL.

The chain links TRBV29-1 to TRBJ2-5; 10 nucleotides agree with TRBD2. Germline lookup yields CDR1 SQVTM and CDR2 ANQGSEA. V shed 5 bases and J 3 bases; nucleotides not matched to a gene: 3. This CDR3 comprises 13 residues. This CDR3 is CSVYLAGEETQYF. CDR3 sequence (DNA): TGCAGCGTTTACCTAGCGGGGGAAGAGACCCAGTACTTC.

This clone appeared once. The chain's CDR3 is CASSYSTVYNSPLHF. CDR3 coding DNA: TGTGCCAGCAGTTACTCGACAGTTTATAATTCACCCCTCCACTTT. The rearrangement uses TRBV6-5 and TRBJ1-6, with a weak D call TRBD1 (5 bases). This CDR3 region has 15 residues. V lost 0 bases, J lost 4 bases, and 7 bases lay in between. The germline CDR1 and CDR2 sequences are MNHEY and SVGAGI.

The chain has TRBV6-4 and TRBJ1-2; unclear D gene. CDR1 and CDR2 from the germline V gene are MRHNA and SNTAGT. V dropped 3 bases and J dropped 5 bases, with 16 bases sitting between them. The CDR3 length is 15 residues. CDR3 loop: CASSEEADAAYGYTF. CDR3 in DNA: TGTGCCAGCAGTGAAGAGGCGGACGCTGCTTATGGCTACACCTTC.

This clone was observed a single time. This chain links TRBV6-6 with TRBJ2-3; no definite D call. The length of the CDR3 is 12 residues. Trimming removed 6 bases at V and 2 bases at J, with 6 bases between. Germline V CDR1 and CDR2: MNHNY, SVGAGI (reference sequence). CDR3 loop: CASRGYTDTQYF. The CDR3, as DNA: TGTGCCAGCAGGGGCTACACAGATACGCAGTATTTT.

The chain employs TRBV7-2 and TRBJ2-3; TRBD2 matches at 9 bases. Germline assignment: CDR1 SGHTA and CDR2 FQGNSA. The CDR3 runs 17 residues. The ends lost 5 bases at V and 3 bases at J; junction bases unmatched: 12. This chain's CDR3 is CASSPPGVAGETDTQYF. CDR3 nucleotide sequence: TGTGCCAGCAGCCCCCCCGGGGTAGCGGGGGAGACAGATACGCAGTATTTT.

This rearrangement joins TRBV27 to TRBJ2-7; D is perhaps TRBD2 (6 bases). Trimming removed 2 bases at V and 5 bases at J, with 22 bases between. Germline lookup yields CDR1 MNHEY and CDR2 SMNVEV (reference sequence). The CDR3 is 17 residues long. The CDR3 loop is CASSLPIPGPRGNEQYF. The CDR3 coding sequence is TGTGCCAGCAGTTTACCAATCCCGGGGCCGCGGGGCAACGAGCAGTACTTC.

Details on this clone: A junction end diverges from the germline sequence, so it may reflect a read error. The chain carries TRBV7-7 and TRBJ2-3; TRBD2 matches 10 bases. Germline V gene data show CDR1 as SSHAT and CDR2 as FNYEAQ (reference sequence). The CDR3 has 16 residues. CDR3 DNA: TGTGCTAGCAGCCCCATAGGGACTAGCGTCACAGATACGCAGTATTTT. As protein: CASSPIGTSVTDTQYF.

The table lists this clone with a count of one. The gene calls are TRBV5-8 and TRBJ1-3; D not resolved. The CDR3 length is 15 residues. The germline V and J ends were trimmed by 2 bases and 0 bases, with 9 bases remaining between them. Germline-derived CDR1 and CDR2 are SGHTS and YDEGEE. In DNA form, the CDR3 reads TGTGCCAGCAGCTTAAGGATGTACTCTGGAAACACCATATATTTT. It codes for CASSLRMYSGNTIYF.

The V and J genes are TRBV25-1 and TRBJ2-3; 8 positions agree with TRBD1. The CDR3 totals 15 residues. The V segment lost 6 bases and the J segment 4 bases; nucleotides outside the gene matches: 9. Germline V gene sequence: CDR1 MGHDK, CDR2 SYGVNS. CDR3 sequence (DNA): TGTGCCAGCAGGTGGGGCACAGGGGGACCAGATACGCAGTATTTT. Protein: CASRWGTGGPDTQYF.

V and J are TRBV6-5 and TRBJ1-5; D might be TRBD1 (5 bases). There are 13 residues in the CDR3. V gave up 5 bases and J gave up 3 bases, with 8 bases separating them. Germline V lookup: CDR1 MNHEY, CDR2 SVGAGI. The CDR3 DNA reads TGTGCCAGCAGTAGCAGGGCCAATCAGCCCCAGCATTTT. Protein: CASSSRANQPQHF.

The CDR3 DNA follows: TGTGCCAGCAGCCGGGGGGGCAGCGACAATCAGCCCCAGCATTTT. Translating gives CASSRGGSDNQPQHF. The V and J genes are TRBV7-2 and TRBJ1-5, with D possibly TRBD1 on 6 matching bases. V was pared by 5 bases and J by 3 bases, with 14 bases between. The germline CDR1 and CDR2 sequences are SGHTA and FQGNSA. This CDR3 contains 15 residues.

This chain uses TRBV2 with TRBJ1-1; a weak D match, TRBD1 (6 bases). V shed 2 bases and J shed 2 bases, with 21 bases lying between them. The CDR3 is 18 residues long. Germline V CDR1 and CDR2: SNHLY, FYNNEI. The CDR3 nucleotides read TGTGCCAGCAGTGAAACCCCACCCGGGACAACCGTTAACACTGAAGCTTTCTTT. Protein sequence: CASSETPPGTTVNTEAFF.